The 28 T cell receptor beta chains below were found in one sample sequenced in a study of tumor-infiltrating lymphocytes in oesophageal squamous cell carcinoma. Via MiXCR, TCRdb re-called the PCR reads, giving one row per CDR3 protein. The sample lists around 12,000 distinct CDR3 sequences; about three fifths were seen once. Sequencing input: esophageal tumor tissue. The receptor set was obtained from a female donor with esophageal squamous cell carcinoma.

In regard to this clonotype: A much larger clone lies one base from this, so it may be a read error. The V gene is TRBV5-6, the J gene TRBJ2-5, with D unclear. This CDR3 is 11 amino acids long. The germline V and J ends were trimmed by 2 bases and 11 bases, with 10 bases remaining between them. Germline CDR1 SGHDT, CDR2 YYEEEE. DNA for the CDR3: TGTGCCAGCAGCTTCACGTATGAGCAGTACTTC. Translation: CASSFTYEQYF.

This clonotype has a count of ten or more. Germline and junction disagree at one end, which may indicate a read error. The CDR3 reads CASSLGTSGLDEQYF. The CDR3, as DNA: TGTGCCAGCAGTTTAGGGACTAGCGGCTTGGATGAGCAGTACTTC. The chain links TRBV11-3 to TRBJ2-7, with 11 bases matching TRBD2. The CDR3 length is 15 residues. The germline V gene encodes CDR1 SGHNT and CDR2 YENEEA. The full variable domain, its missing parts supplied by reference TRBV11-3 and TRBJ2-7, is EAGVVQSPRYKIIEKKQPVAFWCNPISGHNTLYWYLQNLGQGPELLIRYENEEAVDDSQLPKDRFSAERLKGVDSTLKIQPAELGDSAVYLCASSLGTSGLDEQYFGPGTRLTVT.

The gene calls are TRBV7-8 and TRBJ2-4, with D hard to call. The J call may be incorrect, as the DNA end agrees better with TRBJ2-7. The CDR3 consists of 14 residues. Germline V gene data show CDR1 as SGHVS and CDR2 as FQNEAQ. CDR3 sequence (DNA): TGTGCCAGCAGCCCCACAGAAGGTTGGTACGAGCAGTACTTC. This sequence encodes CASSPTEGWYEQYF.

Ten or more counts support this clonotype. The chain combines TRBV4-1 with TRBJ1-2; 11 nucleotides line up with TRBD1. CDR3 size: 17 residues. With V trimmed by 1 base and J by 4 bases, 8 bases remained unmatched. CDR1 and CDR2 (germline): MGHRA, YSYEKL. The CDR3 is CASSQVGTGGSSYGYTF. The CDR3 coding sequence is TGCGCCAGCAGCCAAGTTGGGACAGGGGGTTCAAGCTATGGCTACACCTTC.

The chain carries TRBV28 and TRBJ2-6; D remains unclear. The CDR3 loop spans 14 amino acids. V was pared by 8 bases and J by 7 bases, with 15 bases between. CDR1 and CDR2 (germline): MDHEN, SYDVKM. This chain's CDR3 is CASLGSNTANVLTF. CDR3 sequence (DNA): TGTGCCAGCTTGGGTTCTAATACAGCCAACGTCCTGACTTTC.

By its share, this clonotype is medium-sized. This rearrangement joins TRBV6-1 to TRBJ2-2, with TRBD2 identical over 10 bases. The CDR3 is 18 amino acids. Trimming cost V 7 bases and J 2 bases; bases outside gene matches: 13. Germline V lookup: CDR1 MNHNS, CDR2 SASEGT. CDR3 in amino acids: CASMFRFSGGSNTGELFF. The CDR3 bases are TGTGCCAGCATGTTCCGGTTTAGCGGGGGGTCCAACACCGGGGAGCTGTTTTTT.

The chain uses TRBV12-3 or TRBV12-4 and TRBJ2-5, with 8 bases that match TRBD2. The DNA end favors TRBJ2-1, so the J call may be wrong. There are 15 residues in the CDR3. This CDR3 is CASSPIAGLYNEQFF. CDR3 nucleotide sequence: TGTGCCAGCAGCCCGATAGCGGGACTCTACAATGAGCAGTTCTTC.

This clonotype was found many times. The gene calls are TRBV7-6 and TRBJ2-7; the D gene could be TRBD1 or TRBD2 (6 bases each). Trimming removed 1 base from V and 2 bases from J, with 15 bases in between. CDR1 and CDR2 from the germline V gene are SGHVS and FNYEAQ. The CDR3 consists of 16 residues. CDR3 region: CASSLGTGTFAYEQYF. CDR3 bases: TGTGCCAGCAGCTTAGGAACAGGGACTTTTGCCTACGAGCAGTACTTC.

The V and J genes are TRBV28 and TRBJ2-1, with TRBD2 matching over 10 bases. The DNA end is a closer match to TRBJ2-7, so the J assignment may be wrong. The CDR3 loop spans 14 amino acids. Germline-derived CDR1 and CDR2 are MDHEN and SYDVKM. CDR3 amino acids: CASSRTSGSYEQYF. CDR3 coding DNA: TGTGCCAGCAGTCGGACTAGCGGATCCTACGAGCAGTACTTC.

There are many counts of this clonotype. This chain joins TRBV28 and TRBJ2-7, with TRBD1 identical over 7 bases. The CDR3 has 15 amino acids. The germline gives CDR1 MDHEN, CDR2 SYDVKM. J lost 3 bases, V lost 5 bases, and 10 bases had no gene match. CDR3 amino acids: CASSRRGLALYEQYF. CDR3 DNA sequence: TGTGCCAGCAGTCGAAGGGGGCTAGCTCTCTACGAGCAGTACTTC.

There are a few counts of this clonotype. This chain connects TRBV7-2 to TRBJ1-6; perhaps TRBD1 as D (5 bases). This CDR3 region has 15 residues. The germline CDR1 and CDR2 sequences are SGHTA and FQGNSA. The V end was cut by 5 bases, the J end by 5 bases, with 13 bases between. The CDR3 region has the DNA TGTGCCAGCAGCCCCCAGGGTACCAATAATTCACCCCTCCACTTT. Its protein product is CASSPQGTNNSPLHF.

V and J are TRBV7-2 and TRBJ2-7, with 9 bases that match TRBD1. The CDR3 is 15 amino acids. Unmatched junction bases numbered 8, after V lost 5 bases and J lost 3 bases. CDR1 and CDR2 from the germline V gene are SGHTA and FQGNSA. DNA of the CDR3: TGTGCCAGCAGCCTGACTACGGGACAGGGCTACGAGCAGTACTTC. Its translation: CASSLTTGQGYEQYF.

This chain connects TRBV27 to TRBJ2-6; D perhaps matches TRBD1 (5 bases). This CDR3 is 16 amino acids long. Germline-derived CDR1 and CDR2 are MNHEY and SMNVEV (reference sequence). V lost 5 bases, J lost 1 base, and 12 bases lay in between. The CDR3 sequence is CASSPRPGSGANVLTF. The CDR3 DNA sequence: TGTGCCAGCAGTCCCCGCCCAGGGTCTGGGGCCAACGTCCTGACTTTC.

This clonotype was seen just once. The gene calls are TRBV12-3 or TRBV12-4 and TRBJ2-3, with D perhaps matching TRBD2 (6 bases). Trimming took off 6 bases at V and 2 bases at J, with 6 bases between the two ends. The CDR3 sequence is 12 residues long. Here the CDR3 reads CASRRDTDTQYF. In DNA, the CDR3 is TGTGCCAGCAGGCGGGACACAGATACGCAGTATTTT.

The chain joins TRBV7-2 to TRBJ1-1; TRBD1 aligns across 7 bases. The CDR3 spans 15 residues. The V gene's germline CDR1 is SGHTA and CDR2 FQGNSA. The ends lost 5 bases at V and 2 bases at J; junction bases unmatched: 8. This CDR3 reads CASSATTGINTEAFF. The CDR3 DNA reads as TGTGCCAGCAGCGCCACGACAGGGATTAACACTGAAGCTTTCTTT.

This clonotype is a singleton in its sample. This chain uses TRBV6-5 with TRBJ2-5; TRBD1 matches at 7 bases. V gave up 0 bases and J gave up 5 bases; unmatched junction bases: 9. The CDR3 runs to 16 residues. CDR1 MNHEY and CDR2 SVGAGI come from the germline V gene. The CDR3 here is CASSYSWTGRGETQYF. Written as DNA, the CDR3 is TGTGCCAGCAGTTACTCTTGGACAGGCCGCGGGGAGACCCAGTACTTC.

The chain is built from TRBV6-1 and TRBJ2-3; no clear D. The CDR3 length is 15 residues. Per germline, CDR1 MNHNS and CDR2 SASEGT. V lost 5 bases, J lost 0 bases, and 12 bases lay in between. The CDR3 DNA sequence: TGTGCCAGCAGTAGAAGCCGGCCTAGCACAGATACGCAGTATTTT. Protein product: CASSRSRPSTDTQYF.

At least ten counts were recorded for this clonotype. The V and J genes are TRBV6-1 and TRBJ2-3; a possible D gene is TRBD2 (5 bases). The CDR3 runs to 11 residues. Germline CDR1 and CDR2: MNHNS and SASEGT. The ends were cut back, 8 bases at V and 14 bases at J, with 17 bases in the middle. This CDR3 reads CASGPKWELYF. The CDR3 DNA reads TGTGCCAGCGGTCCTAAGTGGGAGCTGTATTTT.

CDR3 region: CATSDFGPSEQFF. CDR3 DNA sequence: TGTGCCACCAGTGATTTTGGTCCCAGTGAGCAGTTCTTC. V and J are TRBV24-1 and TRBJ2-1; D is unresolved. CDR1 is KGHDR, CDR2 SFDVKD, per germline. The CDR3 runs to 13 residues. With 1 base removed from V and 9 bases from J, the gap between germline ends came to 9 bases.

In its sample, this clonotype was seen a few times. The chain has TRBV7-2 and TRBJ2-4; TRBD1 is a possible D gene (6 bases). V was pared by 5 bases and J by 4 bases, with 12 bases between. There are 14 residues in the CDR3. The germline V gene has CDR1 SGHTA and CDR2 FQGNSA. CDR3 sequence (DNA): TGTGCCAGCAGCGTAGGCGGACAGAAAAACATTCAGTACTTC. Translated: CASSVGGQKNIQYF.

The chain has TRBV7-3 and TRBJ2-3; no reliable D call. From germline, CDR1 is SGHTA and CDR2 FQGTGA. V lost 5 bases and J 1 base, leaving 7 bases between the germline ends. The CDR3 runs 13 residues. The CDR3 nucleotides read TGTGCCAGCAGCGCAGGCGGCACAGATACGCAGTATTTT. Translated, it gives CASSAGGTDTQYF.

In this sample, this clonotype turned up a few times. This rearrangement joins TRBV7-2 to TRBJ2-3; D remains unclear. Germline CDR1 reads SGHTA; CDR2 reads FQGNSA. V was trimmed by 6 bases and J by 6 bases, leaving 19 bases between them. The CDR3 runs to 15 residues. The CDR3 nucleotides read TGTGCCAGCAGACTACCCCGGGTAGCAGGCGATACGCAGTATTTT. Encoded protein: CASRLPRVAGDTQYF. Full variable domain (outside the CDR3, taken from reference TRBV7-2 and TRBJ2-3): GAGVSQSPSNKVTEKGKDVELRCDPISGHTALYWYRQSLGQGLEFLIYFQGNSAPDKSGLPSDRFSAERTGGSVSTLTIQRTQQEDSAVYLCASRLPRVAGDTQYFGPGTRLTVL.

The rearrangement links TRBV7-6 to TRBJ2-7; D may match TRBD1 or TRBD2 (5 bases each). The J call may be mistaken, given a closer DNA end match to TRBJ2-1. Per germline, CDR1 SGHVS and CDR2 FNYEAQ. The CDR3 consists of 12 residues. CDR3 nucleotide sequence: TGTGCCAGCAGCTTAGGTGGGACTGAGCAGTTCTTC. Protein sequence: CASSLGGTEQFF.

The chain couples TRBV27 to TRBJ2-4; possible D gene TRBD1, 5 bases. Between the trimmed V and J ends, which lost 2 bases and 7 bases, there was a span of 12 bases. Germline CDR1 reads MNHEY; CDR2 reads SMNVEV (reference sequence). The CDR3 length is 14 residues. This CDR3 reads CASSLQGSGNIQYF. The DNA of the CDR3 is TGTGCCAGCAGTTTACAGGGATCTGGGAACATTCAGTACTTC.

This chain links TRBV7-6 with TRBJ1-2; D perhaps matches TRBD1 (5 bases). Germline V gene data show CDR1 as SGHVS and CDR2 as FNYEAQ. V was clipped by 5 bases and J by 2 bases, with 6 bases between them. The CDR3 spans 12 residues. The CDR3 loop reads CASSRDNYGYTF. CDR3 nucleotide sequence: TGTGCCAGCAGCCGGGACAACTATGGCTACACCTTC.

The rearrangement uses TRBV7-6 and TRBJ2-4; TRBD1 matches 7 bases. The CDR3 runs to 14 residues. In germline, CDR1 is SGHVS, CDR2 FNYEAQ. The ends lost 0 bases at V and 13 bases at J; junction bases unmatched: 9. CDR3 sequence: CASSLASRTGPQYF. The CDR3 nucleotides read TGTGCCAGCAGCTTAGCGTCCCGGACAGGCCCCCAGTACTTC.

The V call is TRBV12-3 or TRBV12-4, the J call TRBJ2-5; no reliable D call. The tail of the sequence fits TRBJ2-7 better, so the J call may be wrong. The CDR3 extends over 14 amino acids. The CDR3 DNA sequence: TGTGCCAGCAGTTTAGGGGTTCTTAGCTACGAGCAGTACTTC. The encoded protein is CASSLGVLSYEQYF.

A remark on this clonotype: Given the absence of the conserved phenylalanine or tryptophan at the CDR3 end, a read error is likely. No DNA is shown, since the ends of the CDR3 on it are uncertain; the CDR3 is the one TCRdb lists. The chain uses TRBV7-6 and TRBJ2-3; the table gives TRBD1 as D, unverified against the DNA. The CDR3 is 18 amino acids long, termini counted. CDR1 is SGHVS and CDR2 is FNYEAQ in the germline V gene. The chain's CDR3 is CASSSRPDRGRGEQFFGP.